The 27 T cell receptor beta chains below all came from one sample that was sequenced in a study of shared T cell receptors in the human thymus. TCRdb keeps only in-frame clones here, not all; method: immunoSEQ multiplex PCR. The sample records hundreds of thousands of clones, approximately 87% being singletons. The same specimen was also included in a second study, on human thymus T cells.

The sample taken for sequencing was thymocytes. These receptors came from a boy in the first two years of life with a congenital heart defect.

The CDR3 reads CASSLKAGAYEQYF. CDR3 nucleotide sequence: TGTGCCAGCAGCTTGAAAGCAGGCGCCTACGAGCAGTACTTC. J is TRBJ2-7 and V is TRBV7-9; the D is unclear. Germline-derived CDR1 and CDR2 are SEHNR and FQNEAQ (reference sequence). Deletions cut 3 bases from V and 2 bases from J, with 11 bases between. CDR3 length: 14 residues.

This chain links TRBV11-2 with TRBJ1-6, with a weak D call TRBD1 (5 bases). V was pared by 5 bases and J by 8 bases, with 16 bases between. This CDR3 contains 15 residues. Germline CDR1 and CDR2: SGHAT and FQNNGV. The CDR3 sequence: CASSHRDYSYSPLHF. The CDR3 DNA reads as TGTGCCAGCAGCCATCGGGACTACTCTTATTCACCCCTCCACTTT.

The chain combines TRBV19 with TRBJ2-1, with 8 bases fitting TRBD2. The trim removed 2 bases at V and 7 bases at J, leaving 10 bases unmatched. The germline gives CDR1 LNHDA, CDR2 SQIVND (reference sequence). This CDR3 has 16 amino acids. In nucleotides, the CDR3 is TGTGCCAGTAGTATATACCCCAGCGGGAGTAGGAATGAGCAGTTCTTC. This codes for CASSIYPSGSRNEQFF.

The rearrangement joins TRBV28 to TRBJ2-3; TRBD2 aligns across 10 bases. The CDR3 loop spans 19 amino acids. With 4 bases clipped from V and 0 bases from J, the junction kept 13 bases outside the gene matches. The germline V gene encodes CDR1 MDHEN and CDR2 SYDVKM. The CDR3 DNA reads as TGTGCCAGCAGTTACCCCGGACTAGCGGAAACCAGTAGCACAGATACGCAGTATTTT. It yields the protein CASSYPGLAETSSTDTQYF.

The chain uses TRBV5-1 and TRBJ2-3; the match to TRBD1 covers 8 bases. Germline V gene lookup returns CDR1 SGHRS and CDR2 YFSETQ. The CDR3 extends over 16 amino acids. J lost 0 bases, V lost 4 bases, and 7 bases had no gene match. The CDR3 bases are TGCGCCAGCAGCCTGGACAGGGCGGATAGCACAGATACGCAGTATTTT. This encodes CASSLDRADSTDTQYF.

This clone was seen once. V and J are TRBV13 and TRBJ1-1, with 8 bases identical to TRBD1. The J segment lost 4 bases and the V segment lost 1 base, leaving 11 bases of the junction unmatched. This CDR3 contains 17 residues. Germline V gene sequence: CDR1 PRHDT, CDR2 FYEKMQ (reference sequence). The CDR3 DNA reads TGTGCCAGCAGCTTAGCCGGAAAACAGGGGGTGGGCACTGAAGCTTTCTTT. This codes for CASSLAGKQGVGTEAFF.

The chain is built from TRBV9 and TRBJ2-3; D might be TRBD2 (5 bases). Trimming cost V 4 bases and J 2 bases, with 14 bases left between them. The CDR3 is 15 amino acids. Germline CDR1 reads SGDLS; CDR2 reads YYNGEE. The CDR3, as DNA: TGTGCCAGCAGCCTCCGGGATCGAGCCACAGATACGCAGTATTTT. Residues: CASSLRDRATDTQYF.

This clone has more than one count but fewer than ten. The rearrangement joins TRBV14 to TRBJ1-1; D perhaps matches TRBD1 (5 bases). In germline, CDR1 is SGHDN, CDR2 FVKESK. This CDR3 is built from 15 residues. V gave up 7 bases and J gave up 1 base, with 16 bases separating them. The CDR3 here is CASTNGGLTNTEAFF. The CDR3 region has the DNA TGTGCCAGCACCAACGGGGGGTTGACGAACACTGAAGCTTTCTTT.

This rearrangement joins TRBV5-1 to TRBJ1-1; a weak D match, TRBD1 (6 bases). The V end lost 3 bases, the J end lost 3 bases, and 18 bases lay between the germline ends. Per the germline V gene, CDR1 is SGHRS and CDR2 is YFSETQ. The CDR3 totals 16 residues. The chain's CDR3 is CASSSEQGGDDTEAFF. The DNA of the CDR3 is TGCGCCAGCAGCTCCGAACAGGGAGGGGACGACACTGAAGCTTTCTTT.

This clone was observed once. The CDR3 DNA reads as TGTGCCAGTAGCCGCGACAGGCCTGGGTATGAAAAACTGTTTTTT. This sequence encodes CASSRDRPGYEKLFF. The rearrangement joins TRBV19 to TRBJ1-4, with D possibly TRBD1 on 6 matching bases. V lost 6 bases, J lost 6 bases, and 17 bases lay in between. CDR3 length: 15 amino acids. Germline CDR1 is LNHDA and CDR2 is SQIVND (reference sequence). The complete variable domain, with remaining parts taken from reference TRBV19 and TRBJ1-4, reads DGGITQSPKYLFRKEGQNVTLSCEQNLNHDAMYWYRQDPGQGLRLIYYSQIVNDFQKGDIAEGYSVSREKKESFPLTVTSAQKNPTAFYLCASSRDRPGYEKLFFGSGTQLSVL.

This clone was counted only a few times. CDR3 region: CASKVGRRQPQHF. Here the CDR3 DNA reads TGTGCCTCAAAGGTGGGCAGACGTCAGCCCCAGCATTTT. The genes are TRBV5-8 and TRBJ1-5; D not certain. The CDR3 is 13 amino acids. V dropped 10 bases and J dropped 6 bases, with 17 bases sitting between them. In germline, CDR1 is SGHTS, CDR2 YDEGEE.

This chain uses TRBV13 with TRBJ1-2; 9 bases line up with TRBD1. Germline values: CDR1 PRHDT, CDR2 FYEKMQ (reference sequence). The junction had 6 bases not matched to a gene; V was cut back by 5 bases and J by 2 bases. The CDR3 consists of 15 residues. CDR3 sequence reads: CASSPGTGRNYGYTF. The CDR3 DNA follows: TGTGCCAGCAGCCCTGGGACAGGGAGAAACTATGGCTACACCTTC. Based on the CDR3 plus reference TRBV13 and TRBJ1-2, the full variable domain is AAGVIQSPRHLIKEKRETATLKCYPIPRHDTVYWYQQGPGQDPQFLISFYEKMQSDKGSIPDRFSAQQFSDYHSELNMSSLELGDSALYFCASSPGTGRNYGYTFGSGTRLTVV.

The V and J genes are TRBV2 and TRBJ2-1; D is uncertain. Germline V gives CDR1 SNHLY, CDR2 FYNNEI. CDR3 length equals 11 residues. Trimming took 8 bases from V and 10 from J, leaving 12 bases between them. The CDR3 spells CASDWRGEQFF. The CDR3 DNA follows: TGTGCCAGCGACTGGAGAGGAGAGCAGTTCTTC.

CDR3 protein: CASSLALEGSPNQPQHF. The CDR3 coding sequence is TGTGCCAGCAGCTTGGCGTTGGAGGGGAGTCCCAATCAGCCCCAGCATTTT. The rearrangement joins TRBV5-6 to TRBJ1-5; perhaps TRBD1 as D (5 bases). Trimming cost V 0 bases and J 3 bases, with 16 bases left between them. The CDR3 has 17 amino acids. CDR1 SGHDT and CDR2 YYEEEE come from the germline V gene.

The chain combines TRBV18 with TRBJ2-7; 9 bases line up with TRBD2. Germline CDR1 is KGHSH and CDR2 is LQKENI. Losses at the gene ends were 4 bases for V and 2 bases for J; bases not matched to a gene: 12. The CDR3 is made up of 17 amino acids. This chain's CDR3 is CASSLQGLAERAYEQYF. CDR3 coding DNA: TGTGCCAGCTCACTACAGGGACTAGCTGAGAGAGCCTACGAGCAGTACTTC.

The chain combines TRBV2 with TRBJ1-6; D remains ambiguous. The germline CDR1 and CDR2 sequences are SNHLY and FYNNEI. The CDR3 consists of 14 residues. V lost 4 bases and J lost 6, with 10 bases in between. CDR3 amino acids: CASSADTSNSPLHF. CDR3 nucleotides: TGTGCCAGCAGTGCCGACACTTCTAATTCACCCCTCCACTTT.

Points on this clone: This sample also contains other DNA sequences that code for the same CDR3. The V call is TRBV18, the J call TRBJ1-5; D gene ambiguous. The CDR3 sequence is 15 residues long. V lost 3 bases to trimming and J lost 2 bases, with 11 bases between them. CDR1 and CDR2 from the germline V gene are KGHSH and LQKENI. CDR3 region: CASSPLGGGNQPQHF. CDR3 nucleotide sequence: TGTGCCAGCTCACCTCTCGGAGGTGGCAATCAGCCCCAGCATTTT.

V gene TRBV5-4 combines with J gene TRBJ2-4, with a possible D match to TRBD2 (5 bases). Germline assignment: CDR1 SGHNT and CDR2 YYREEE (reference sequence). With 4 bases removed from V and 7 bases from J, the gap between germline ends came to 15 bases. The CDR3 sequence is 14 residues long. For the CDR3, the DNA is TGTGCCAGCAGCCTAAGCGGCGATGGGAACATTCAGTACTTC. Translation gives CASSLSGDGNIQYF.

CDR3 sequence (DNA): TGTGCCAGCAGTCCCCATCCAGCGTACACAGATACGCAGTATTTT. It translates to CASSPHPAYTDTQYF. V gene TRBV27 combines with J gene TRBJ2-3; no clear D. Trimming took 5 bases from V and 2 from J, leaving 14 bases between them. The CDR3 has 15 amino acids. Germline V gene sequence: CDR1 MNHEY, CDR2 SMNVEV (reference sequence).

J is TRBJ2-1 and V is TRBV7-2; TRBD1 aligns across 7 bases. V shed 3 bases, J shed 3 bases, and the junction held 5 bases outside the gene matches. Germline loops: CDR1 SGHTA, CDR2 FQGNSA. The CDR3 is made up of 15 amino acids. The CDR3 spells CASSFGTGVYNEQFF. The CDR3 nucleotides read TGTGCCAGCAGCTTCGGAACAGGGGTCTACAATGAGCAGTTCTTC.

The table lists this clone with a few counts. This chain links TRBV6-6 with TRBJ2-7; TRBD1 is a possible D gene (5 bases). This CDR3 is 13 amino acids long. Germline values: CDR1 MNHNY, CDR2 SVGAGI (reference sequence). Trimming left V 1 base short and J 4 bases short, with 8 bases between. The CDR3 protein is CASSYYRWYEQYF. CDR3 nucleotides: TGTGCCAGCAGTTACTACAGGTGGTACGAGCAGTACTTC.

CDR3 bases: TGTGCCAGCAGCTTGGACAGGAACACCGGGGAGCTGTTTTTT. It translates to CASSLDRNTGELFF. The rearrangement uses TRBV7-3 and TRBJ2-2; weak D call: TRBD1 (6 bases). V was clipped by 3 bases and J by 1 base, with 6 bases between them. CDR1 SGHTA and CDR2 FQGTGA come from the germline V gene. The CDR3 runs 14 residues.

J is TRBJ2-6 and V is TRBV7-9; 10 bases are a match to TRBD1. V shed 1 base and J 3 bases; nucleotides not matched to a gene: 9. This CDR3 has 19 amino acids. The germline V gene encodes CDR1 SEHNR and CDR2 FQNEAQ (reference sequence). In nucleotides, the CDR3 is TGTGCCAGCAGCTTAGTATCTTGGGACAGGGGCAGTGGGGCCAACGTCCTGACTTTC. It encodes CASSLVSWDRGSGANVLTF.

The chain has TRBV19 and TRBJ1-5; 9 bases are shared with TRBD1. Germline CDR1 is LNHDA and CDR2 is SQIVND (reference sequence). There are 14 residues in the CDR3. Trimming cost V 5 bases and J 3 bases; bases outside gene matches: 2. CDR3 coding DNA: TGTGCCAGTAGTGGGACAGGGCTCAATCAGCCCCAGCATTTT. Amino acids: CASSGTGLNQPQHF.

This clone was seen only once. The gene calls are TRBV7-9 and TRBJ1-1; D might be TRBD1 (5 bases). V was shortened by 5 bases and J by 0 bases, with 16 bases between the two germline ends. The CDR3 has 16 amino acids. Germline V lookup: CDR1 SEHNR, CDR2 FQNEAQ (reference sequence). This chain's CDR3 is CASSTGDSPLNTEAFF. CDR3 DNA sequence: TGTGCCAGCAGCACAGGAGACAGCCCGTTGAACACTGAAGCTTTCTTT.

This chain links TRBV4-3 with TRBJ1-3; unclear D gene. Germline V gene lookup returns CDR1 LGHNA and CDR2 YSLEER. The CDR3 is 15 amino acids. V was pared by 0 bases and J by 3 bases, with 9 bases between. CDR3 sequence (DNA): TGCGCCAGCAGCCAAGAAGAAGAGGGTGGAAACACCATATATTTT. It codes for CASSQEEEGGNTIYF.

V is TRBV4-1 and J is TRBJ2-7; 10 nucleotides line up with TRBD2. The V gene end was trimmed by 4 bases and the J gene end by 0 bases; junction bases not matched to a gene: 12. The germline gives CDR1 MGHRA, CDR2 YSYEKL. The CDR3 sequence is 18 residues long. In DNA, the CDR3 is TGCGCCAGCAGCCGATCCCGGACTAGCGGTCATAACTCCTACGAGCAGTACTTC. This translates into CASSRSRTSGHNSYEQYF.